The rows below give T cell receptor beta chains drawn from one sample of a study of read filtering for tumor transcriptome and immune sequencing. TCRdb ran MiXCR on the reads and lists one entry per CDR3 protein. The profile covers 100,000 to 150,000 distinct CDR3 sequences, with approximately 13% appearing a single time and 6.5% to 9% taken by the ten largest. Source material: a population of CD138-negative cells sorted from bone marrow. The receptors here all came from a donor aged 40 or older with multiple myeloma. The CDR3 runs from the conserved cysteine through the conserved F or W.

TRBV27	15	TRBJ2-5	CASSPWDRGQETQYF
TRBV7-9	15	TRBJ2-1	CASSQSGTGYNEQFF
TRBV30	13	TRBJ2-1	CAWSGGFGNEQFF
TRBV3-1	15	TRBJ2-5	CASTFAGDRVETQYF
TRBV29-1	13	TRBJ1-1	CSVARQLNTEAFF
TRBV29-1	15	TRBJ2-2	CSVGGGRPNTGELFF
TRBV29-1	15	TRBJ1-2	CSVEDYAGEIYGYTF
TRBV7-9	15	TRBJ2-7	CASSVTSGRDYEQYF
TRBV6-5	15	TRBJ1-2	CASSPLDYPNYGYTF
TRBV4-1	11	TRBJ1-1	CASSRNTEAFF
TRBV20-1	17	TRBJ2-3	CSARDLRAGGTTDTQYF
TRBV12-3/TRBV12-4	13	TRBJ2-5	CASSFRGLGTQYF
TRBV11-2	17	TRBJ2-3	CASSSLASGTFTDTQYF
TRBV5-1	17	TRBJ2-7	CASSLGTSGSTGYEQYF
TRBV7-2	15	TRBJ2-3	CASSRTSGGTDTQYF
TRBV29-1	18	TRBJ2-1	CSVRLAGGSPSSYNEQFF
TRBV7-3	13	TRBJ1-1	CASSLEANTEAFF
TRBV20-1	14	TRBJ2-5	CSARDSRVGETQYF
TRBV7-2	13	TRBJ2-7	CASSARTFYEQYF
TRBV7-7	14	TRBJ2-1	CASSRLGQAQEQFF
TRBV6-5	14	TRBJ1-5	CASWNSHSNQPQHF
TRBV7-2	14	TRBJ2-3	CASSFLGAVDTQYF
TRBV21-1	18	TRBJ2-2	CASSKARRGAPNTGELFF